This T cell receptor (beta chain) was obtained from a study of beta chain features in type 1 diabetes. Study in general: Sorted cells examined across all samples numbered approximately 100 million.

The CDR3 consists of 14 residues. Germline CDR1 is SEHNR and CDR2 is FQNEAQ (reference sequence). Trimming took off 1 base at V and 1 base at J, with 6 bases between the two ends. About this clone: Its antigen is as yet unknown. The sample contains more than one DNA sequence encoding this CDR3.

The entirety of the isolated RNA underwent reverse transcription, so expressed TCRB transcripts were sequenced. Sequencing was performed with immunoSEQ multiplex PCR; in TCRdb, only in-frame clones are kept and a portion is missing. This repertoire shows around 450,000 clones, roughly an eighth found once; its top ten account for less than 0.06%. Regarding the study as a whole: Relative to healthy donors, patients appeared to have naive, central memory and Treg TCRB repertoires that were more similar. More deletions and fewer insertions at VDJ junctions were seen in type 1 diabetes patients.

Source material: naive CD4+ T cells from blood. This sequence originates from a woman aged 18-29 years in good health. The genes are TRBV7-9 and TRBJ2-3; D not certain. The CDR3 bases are TGTGCCAGCAGCTTAGGCCAGGGCACAGATACGCAGTATTTT. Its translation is CASSLGQGTDTQYF.